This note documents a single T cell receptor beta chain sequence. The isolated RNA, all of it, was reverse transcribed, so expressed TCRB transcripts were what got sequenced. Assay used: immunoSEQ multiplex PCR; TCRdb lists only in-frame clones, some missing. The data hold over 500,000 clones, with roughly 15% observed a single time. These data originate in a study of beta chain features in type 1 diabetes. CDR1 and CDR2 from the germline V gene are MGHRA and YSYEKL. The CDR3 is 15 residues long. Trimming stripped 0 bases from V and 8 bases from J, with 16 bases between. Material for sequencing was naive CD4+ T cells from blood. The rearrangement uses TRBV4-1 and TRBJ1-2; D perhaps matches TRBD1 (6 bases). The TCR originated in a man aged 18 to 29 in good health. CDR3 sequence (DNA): TGCGCCAGCAGCCAAGACAGGGGCCGCGCCTCGGGCTACACCTTC. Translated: CASSQDRGRASGYTF.